This T cell receptor (beta chain) was sequenced in a study of CD8+CD57+ T cells in acquired aplastic anemia. Overall study context: When averaged, DNA from sorted CD4+ and CD8+ cells came to approximately 3.2 ug. Healthy CD8+ samples averaged approximately 11 million reads.

This clonotype came up a few times. Its target is unknown. Deletions cut 3 bases from V and 0 bases from J, with 20 bases between. The CDR3 spans 18 residues. Germline CDR1 is ENHRY and CDR2 is SYGVKD. Profiling that covered TCR beta VDJ and CDR3 relied on genomic DNA as its template. TCRdb reprocessed the reads with MiXCR, giving one entry per CDR3 protein. The sample records hundreds of thousands of distinct CDR3 sequences, 65% to 80% being singletons. Study conclusions and caveats: The study found no significant CD8+ Simpson's diversity difference between patients and controls. In common between the patients and the controls were some 28 CD8+ CDR3 sequences.

The sequenced sample consisted of sorted CD4+, CD8+, or CD8+CD57+ T cells (not recorded which) from PBMCs. This receptor was obtained from a human donor in good health, serving as a control. The V and J genes are TRBV10-3 and TRBJ2-5; D could derive from TRBD1 or TRBD2 (6 bases each). The CDR3 DNA reads TGTGCCATCAGTGAAGGGGTTTGGTCGGGGGCTTACCAAGAGACCCAGTACTTC. Translated: CAISEGVWSGAYQETQYF.